This TCR beta chain was captured in a study of technical replicates of blood from a few donors. Profiled with immunoSEQ multiplex PCR; TCRdb holds only in-frame clones, not every one. The sample carries around 56,000 clones, roughly 95% recorded once. The CDR3 totals 15 residues. Losses at the gene ends were 4 bases for V and 5 bases for J; bases not matched to a gene: 8. The germline CDR1 and CDR2 sequences are GTSNPN and SVGIG (reference sequence). This TCR derives from a human donor in good health. Some clones in this sample may be carry-over from other donors' samples. The chain combines TRBV30 with TRBJ2-1; TRBD2 matches at 10 bases. Sequencing was performed on PBMCs. CDR3 nucleotide sequence: TGTGCCTGGAATCCTAGCGGGAGCATAAACAATGAGCAGTTCTTC. It codes for CAWNPSGSINNEQFF. The whole variable domain, filled in from reference TRBV30 and TRBJ2-1, reads SQTIHQWPATLVQPVGSPLSLECTVEGTSNPNLYWYRQAAGRGLQLLFYSVGIGQISSEVPQNLSASRPQDRQFILSSKKLLLSDSGFYLCAWNPSGSINNEQFFGPGTRLTVL.